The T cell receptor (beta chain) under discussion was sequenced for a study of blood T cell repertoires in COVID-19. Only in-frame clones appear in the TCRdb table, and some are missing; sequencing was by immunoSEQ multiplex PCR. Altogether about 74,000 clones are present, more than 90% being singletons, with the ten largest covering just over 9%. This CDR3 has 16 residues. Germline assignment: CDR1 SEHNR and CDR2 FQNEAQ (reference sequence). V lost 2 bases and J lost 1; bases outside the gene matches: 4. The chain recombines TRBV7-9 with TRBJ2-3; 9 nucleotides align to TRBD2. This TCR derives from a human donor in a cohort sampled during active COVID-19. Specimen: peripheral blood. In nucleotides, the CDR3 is TGTGCCAGCAGCTTACTAGCGGGATTGGGCACAGATACGCAGTATTTT. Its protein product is CASSLLAGLGTDTQYF.